Each of the 5 T cell receptor beta chains below was sequenced from the same sample in a study of cytotoxic CD8 clonotypes in ibrutinib-treated CLL. Produced via immunoSEQ multiplex PCR; TCRdb's table is partial and in-frame only. The table lists around 200,000 clones, 79% of them singletons, with around 10% in the top ten. The specimen was PBMCs, collected after 12 months of ibrutinib treatment. The receptors derive from a human donor with chronic lymphocytic leukemia.

V is TRBV6-5 and J is TRBJ1-1; 8 nucleotides agree with TRBD1. This CDR3 has 13 amino acids. Per the germline V gene, CDR1 is MNHEY and CDR2 is SVGAGI. The J segment lost 4 bases and the V segment lost 6 bases, leaving 4 bases of the junction unmatched. CDR3 residues: CASRQGVVTEAFF. Written as DNA, the CDR3 is TGTGCCAGCAGACAGGGGGTAGTCACTGAAGCTTTCTTT.

V usage is TRBV10-3 and J usage is TRBJ1-4; D gene uncertain. Trimming removed 3 bases from V and 4 bases from J, with 9 bases in between. The CDR3 is 14 amino acids. Germline assignment: CDR1 ENHRY and CDR2 SYGVKD. The CDR3, as DNA: TGTGCCATCAGTGACGGGAGATTTAATGAAAAACTGTTTTTT. The encoded protein is CAISDGRFNEKLFF.

This clone was found once. This rearrangement joins TRBV6-5 to TRBJ1-1, with D uncertain. Germline V gives CDR1 MNHEY, CDR2 SVGAGI. This CDR3 is 13 amino acids long. With 4 bases removed from V and 1 base from J, the gap between germline ends came to 7 bases. This CDR3 is CASSSLENTEAFF. For the CDR3, the DNA is TGTGCCAGCAGTTCGTTGGAGAACACTGAAGCTTTCTTT.

The genes are TRBV10-3 and TRBJ2-2; perhaps D is TRBD1 or TRBD2 (6 bases each). Germline CDR1 and CDR2: ENHRY and SYGVKD. The CDR3 covers 15 residues. The V end lost 4 bases, the J end lost 1 base, and 10 bases lay between the germline ends. CDR3 sequence reads: CAISAGGLNTGELFF. The DNA of the CDR3 is TGTGCCATCAGTGCCGGGGGCCTGAACACCGGGGAGCTGTTTTTT.

V is TRBV29-1 and J is TRBJ1-2, with a tentative D call TRBD1 (5 bases). The CDR3 sequence is 13 residues long. Germline V gives CDR1 SQVTM, CDR2 ANQGSEA. The V end was cut by 7 bases, the J end by 4 bases, with 16 bases between. The CDR3 region is CSARGAGFYGYTF. CDR3 nucleotide sequence: TGCAGCGCCCGAGGGGCAGGATTCTATGGCTACACCTTC.